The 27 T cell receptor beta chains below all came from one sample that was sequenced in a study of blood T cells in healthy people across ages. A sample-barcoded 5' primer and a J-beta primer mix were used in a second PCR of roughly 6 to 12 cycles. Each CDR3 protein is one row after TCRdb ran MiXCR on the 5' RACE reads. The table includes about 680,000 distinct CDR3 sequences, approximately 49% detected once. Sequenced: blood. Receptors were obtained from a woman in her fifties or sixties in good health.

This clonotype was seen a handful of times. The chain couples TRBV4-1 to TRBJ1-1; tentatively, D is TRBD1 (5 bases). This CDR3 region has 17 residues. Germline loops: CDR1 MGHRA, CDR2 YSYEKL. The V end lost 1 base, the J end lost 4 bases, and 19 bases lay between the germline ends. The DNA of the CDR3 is TGCGCCAGCAGCCAAGGGCCTGTTCGGGGGACGGGCACTGAAGCTTTCTTT. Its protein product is CASSQGPVRGTGTEAFF.

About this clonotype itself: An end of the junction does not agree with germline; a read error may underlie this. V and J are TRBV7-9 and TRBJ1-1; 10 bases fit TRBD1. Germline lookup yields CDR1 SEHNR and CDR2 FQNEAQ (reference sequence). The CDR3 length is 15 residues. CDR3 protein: CTSSSGQGTNTEAFF. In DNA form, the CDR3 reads TGTACCAGCAGCTCGGGACAGGGGACGAACACTGAAGCTTTCTTT.

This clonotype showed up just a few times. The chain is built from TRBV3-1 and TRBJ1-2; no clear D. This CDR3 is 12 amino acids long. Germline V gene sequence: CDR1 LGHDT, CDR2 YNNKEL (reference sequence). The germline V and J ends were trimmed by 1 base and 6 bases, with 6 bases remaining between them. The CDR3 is CASSQGENGYTF. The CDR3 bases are TGTGCCAGCAGCCAAGGAGAAAATGGCTACACCTTC. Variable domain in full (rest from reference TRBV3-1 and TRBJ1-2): DTAVSQTPKYLVTQMGNDKSIKCEQNLGHDTMYWYKQDSKKFLKIMFSYNNKELIINETVPNRFSPKSPDKAHLNLHINSLELGDSAVYFCASSQGENGYTFGSGTRLTVV.

The CDR3 sequence: CASSGLAGVPGELFF. CDR3 bases: TGCGCCAGCAGCGGACTAGCGGGAGTTCCCGGGGAGCTGTTTTTT. This chain uses TRBV4-3 with TRBJ2-2; the match to TRBD2 covers 13 bases. The CDR3 length is 15 residues. Looked up from germline, CDR1 is LGHNA and CDR2 is YSLEER. The junction had 3 bases not matched to a gene; V was cut back by 5 bases and J by 6 bases.

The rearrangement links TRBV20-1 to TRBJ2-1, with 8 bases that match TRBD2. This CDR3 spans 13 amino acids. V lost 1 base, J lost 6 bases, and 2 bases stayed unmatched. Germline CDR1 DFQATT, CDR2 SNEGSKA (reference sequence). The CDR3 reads CSARVLAGNEQFF. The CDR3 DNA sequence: TGCAGTGCTAGAGTTCTAGCGGGCAATGAGCAGTTCTTC.

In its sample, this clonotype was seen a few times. CDR3 amino acids: CSTSGGGFYNEQFF. In nucleotides, the CDR3 is TGCAGCACCAGTGGAGGGGGCTTCTACAATGAGCAGTTCTTC. The V gene is TRBV29-1, the J gene TRBJ2-1, with TRBD1 as a possible D gene (7 bases). The length of the CDR3 is 14 residues. The V end lost 8 bases, the J end lost 3 bases, and 17 bases lay between the germline ends. CDR1 is SQVTM, CDR2 ANQGSEA, per germline.

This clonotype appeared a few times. The CDR3 here is CSAKVLEEDRYNEQFF. The CDR3 DNA sequence: TGCAGTGCTAAGGTCCTTGAAGAAGACCGGTACAATGAGCAGTTCTTC. The chain couples TRBV20-1 to TRBJ2-1; D not certain. V dropped 4 bases and J dropped 4 bases, with 20 bases sitting between them. Germline CDR1 DFQATT, CDR2 SNEGSKA (reference sequence). The CDR3 is made up of 16 amino acids.

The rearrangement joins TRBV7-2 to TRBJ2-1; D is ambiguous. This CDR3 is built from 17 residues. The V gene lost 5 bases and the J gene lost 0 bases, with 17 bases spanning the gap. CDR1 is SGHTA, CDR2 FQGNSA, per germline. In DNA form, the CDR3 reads TGTGCCAGCAGCGGGGTAAGTGGATCCGGCTCCTACAATGAGCAGTTCTTC. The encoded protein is CASSGVSGSGSYNEQFF. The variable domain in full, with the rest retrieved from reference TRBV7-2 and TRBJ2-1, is GAGVSQSPSNKVTEKGKDVELRCDPISGHTALYWYRQSLGQGLEFLIYFQGNSAPDKSGLPSDRFSAERTGGSVSTLTIQRTQQEDSAVYLCASSGVSGSGSYNEQFFGPGTRLTVL.

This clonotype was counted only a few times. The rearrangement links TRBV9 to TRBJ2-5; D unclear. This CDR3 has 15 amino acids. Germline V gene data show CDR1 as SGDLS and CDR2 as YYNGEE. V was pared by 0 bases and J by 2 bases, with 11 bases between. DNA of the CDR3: TGTGCCAGCAGCGTAGGGACGGCACGACAAGAGACCCAGTACTTC. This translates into CASSVGTARQETQYF.

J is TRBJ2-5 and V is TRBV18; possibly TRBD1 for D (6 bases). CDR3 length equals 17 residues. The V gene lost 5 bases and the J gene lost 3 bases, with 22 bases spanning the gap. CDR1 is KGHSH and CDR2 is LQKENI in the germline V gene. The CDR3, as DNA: TGTGCCAGCTCAAGACGACTACAGGGAAGAGGGGAAGAGACCCAGTACTTC. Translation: CASSRRLQGRGEETQYF.

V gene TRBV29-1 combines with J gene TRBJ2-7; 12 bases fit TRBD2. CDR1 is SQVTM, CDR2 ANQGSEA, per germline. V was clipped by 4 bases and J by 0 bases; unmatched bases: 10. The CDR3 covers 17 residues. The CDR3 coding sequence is TGCAGCGTTGTGTTCCTAGCGGGAGGGTCGAACTCCTACGAGCAGTACTTC. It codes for CSVVFLAGGSNSYEQYF.

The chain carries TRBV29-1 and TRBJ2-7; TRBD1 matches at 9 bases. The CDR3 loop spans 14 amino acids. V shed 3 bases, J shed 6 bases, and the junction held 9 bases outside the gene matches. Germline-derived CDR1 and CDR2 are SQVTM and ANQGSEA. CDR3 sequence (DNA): TGCAGCGTTGAGCCCGGGACAGGGTTTCGCGAGCAGTACTTC. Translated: CSVEPGTGFREQYF.

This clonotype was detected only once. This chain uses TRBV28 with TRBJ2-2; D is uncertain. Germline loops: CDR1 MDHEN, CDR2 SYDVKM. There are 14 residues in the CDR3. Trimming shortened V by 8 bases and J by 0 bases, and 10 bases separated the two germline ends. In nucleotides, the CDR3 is TGTGCCAGCCGTCGACGACCGAACACCGGGGAGCTGTTTTTT. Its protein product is CASRRRPNTGELFF.

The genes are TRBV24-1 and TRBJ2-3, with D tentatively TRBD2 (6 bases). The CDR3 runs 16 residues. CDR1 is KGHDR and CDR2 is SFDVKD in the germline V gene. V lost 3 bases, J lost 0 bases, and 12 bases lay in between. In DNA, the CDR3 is TGTGCCACCAGTGATACCGCCGGGACTAGCACAGATACGCAGTATTTT. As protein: CATSDTAGTSTDTQYF.

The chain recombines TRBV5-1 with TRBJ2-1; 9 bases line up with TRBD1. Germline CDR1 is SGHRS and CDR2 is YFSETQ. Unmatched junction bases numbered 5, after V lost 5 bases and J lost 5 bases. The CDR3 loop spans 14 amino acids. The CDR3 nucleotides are TGCGCCAGCAGTTGGGACAGGGAGGACAATGAGCAGTTCTTC. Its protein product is CASSWDREDNEQFF.

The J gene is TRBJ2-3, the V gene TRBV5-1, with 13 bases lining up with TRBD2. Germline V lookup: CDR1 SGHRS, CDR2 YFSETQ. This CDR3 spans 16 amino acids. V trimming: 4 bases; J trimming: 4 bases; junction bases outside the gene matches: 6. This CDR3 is CASSPGLAGTPDTQYF. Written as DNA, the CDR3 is TGCGCCAGCAGCCCGGGACTAGCGGGAACCCCAGATACGCAGTATTTT.

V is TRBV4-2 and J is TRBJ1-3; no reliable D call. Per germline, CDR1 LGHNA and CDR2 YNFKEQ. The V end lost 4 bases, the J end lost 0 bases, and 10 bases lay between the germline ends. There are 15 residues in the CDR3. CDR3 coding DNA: TGTGCCAGCAGCCGCCTCGGACCCTCTGGAAACACCATATATTTT. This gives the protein CASSRLGPSGNTIYF.

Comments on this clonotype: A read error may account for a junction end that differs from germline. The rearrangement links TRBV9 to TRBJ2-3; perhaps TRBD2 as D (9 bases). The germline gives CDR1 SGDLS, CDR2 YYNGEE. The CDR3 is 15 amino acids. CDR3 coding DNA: TGTGCCAGCAGCGTATCGGCGGGAGGGACAGGTACGCAGTATTTT. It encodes CASSVSAGGTGTQYF.

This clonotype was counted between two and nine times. CDR3 DNA: TGTGCCAGCAGTTACAGGGCAGAACAAGAGACCCAGTACTTC. Translation gives CASSYRAEQETQYF. The J gene is TRBJ2-5, the V gene TRBV6-2 or TRBV6-3; D unclear. CDR3 length equals 14 residues. Germline CDR1 MNHEY, CDR2 SVGEGT. V lost 2 bases and J lost 2, with 9 bases in between.

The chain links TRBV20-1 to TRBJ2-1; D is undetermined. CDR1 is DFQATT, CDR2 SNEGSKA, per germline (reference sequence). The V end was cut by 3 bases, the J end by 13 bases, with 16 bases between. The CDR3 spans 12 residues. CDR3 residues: CSASPQPEIQFF. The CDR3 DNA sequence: TGCAGTGCTAGCCCCCAGCCCGAAATACAGTTCTTC.

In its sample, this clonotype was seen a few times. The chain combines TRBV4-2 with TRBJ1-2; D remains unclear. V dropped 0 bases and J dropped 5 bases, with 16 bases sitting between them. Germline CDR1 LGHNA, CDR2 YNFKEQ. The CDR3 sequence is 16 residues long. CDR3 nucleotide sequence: TGTGCCAGCAGCCAAGATGGAAGCAGGACCGCTTATGGCTACACCTTC. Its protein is CASSQDGSRTAYGYTF.

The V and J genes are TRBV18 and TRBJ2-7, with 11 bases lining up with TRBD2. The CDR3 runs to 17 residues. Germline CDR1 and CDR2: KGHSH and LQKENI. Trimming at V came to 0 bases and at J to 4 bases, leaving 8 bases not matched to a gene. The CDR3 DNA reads TGTGCCAGCTCACCACCGCCACTAGCGGGAGTGGGATACGAGCAGTACTTC. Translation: CASSPPPLAGVGYEQYF.

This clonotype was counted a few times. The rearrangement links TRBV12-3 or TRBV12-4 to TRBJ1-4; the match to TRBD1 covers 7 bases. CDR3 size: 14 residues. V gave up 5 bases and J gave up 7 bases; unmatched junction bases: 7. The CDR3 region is CASSRQGGGEKLFF. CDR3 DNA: TGTGCCAGCAGTCGACAGGGTGGGGGTGAAAAACTGTTTTTT.

CDR3 DNA sequence: TGTGCCAGCAGCTTAGCGGACAGGTTAGGCAAAAACATTCAGTACTTC. It is translated as CASSLADRLGKNIQYF. V gene TRBV7-2 combines with J gene TRBJ2-4; 7 bases are shared with TRBD1. The CDR3 runs to 16 residues. The germline V gene has CDR1 SGHTA and CDR2 FQGNSA. The trim removed 0 bases at V and 3 bases at J, leaving 5 bases unmatched.

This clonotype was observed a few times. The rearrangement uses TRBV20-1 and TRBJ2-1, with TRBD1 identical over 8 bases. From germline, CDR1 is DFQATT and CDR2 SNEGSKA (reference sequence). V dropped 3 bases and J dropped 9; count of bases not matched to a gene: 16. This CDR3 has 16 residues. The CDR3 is CSARLLRTGFLGEQFF. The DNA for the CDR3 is TGCAGTGCTAGGCTCCTGAGGACAGGGTTTCTAGGTGAGCAGTTCTTC.

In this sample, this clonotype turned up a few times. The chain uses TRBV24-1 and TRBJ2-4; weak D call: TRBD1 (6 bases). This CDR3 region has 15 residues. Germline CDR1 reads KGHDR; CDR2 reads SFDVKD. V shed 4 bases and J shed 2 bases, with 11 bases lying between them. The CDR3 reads CATSDSTGPKNIQYF. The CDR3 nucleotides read TGTGCCACCAGTGACTCAACAGGGCCCAAAAACATTCAGTACTTC.

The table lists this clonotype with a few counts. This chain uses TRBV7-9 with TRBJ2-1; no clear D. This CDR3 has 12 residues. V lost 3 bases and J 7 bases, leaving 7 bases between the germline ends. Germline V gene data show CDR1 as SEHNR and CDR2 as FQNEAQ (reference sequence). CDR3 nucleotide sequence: TGTGCCAGCAGCTTCGAGTTGAATGAGCAGTTCTTC. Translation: CASSFELNEQFF.